This T cell receptor (beta chain) was sequenced during a study of T cells expressing NK-cell markers. TCRdb reanalyzed the 5' RACE reads, giving one entry per CDR3 protein sequence and no DNA. In total, the table holds 400,000 to 500,000 distinct CDR3 sequences. The CDR3 totals 12 residues. Germline V gives CDR1 SQVTM, CDR2 ANQGSEA. This receptor was identified in a woman between 18 and 75 years old in good health. The chain recombines TRBV29-1 with TRBJ1-2. Sequences were obtained from blood T cells: a sorted CD56 or NKG2C T cell subset, CD4+ or CD8+ T cells, or bulk PBMC T cells (not recorded which). CDR3 amino acids: CSVEFRGYGYTF.